The T cell receptor (beta chain) described here comes from a study of T cell responses to AZD1222 COVID-19 vaccine. Clones were read by immunoSEQ multiplex PCR, and TCRdb kept only the in-frame ones, dropping some. The data hold about 140,000 clones, with 80% to 90% observed a single time. The CDR3 consists of 12 residues. Between the trimmed V and J ends, which lost 2 bases and 6 bases, there was a span of 7 bases. Germline CDR1 is SGHDN and CDR2 is FVKESK. The genes are TRBV14 and TRBJ1-2; D uncertain. The sample here was peripheral blood, taken on day 0 of AZD1222 vaccination. The clonotype was recovered from an adult in good health. The CDR3 coding sequence is TGTGCCAGCAGCCAAAAATTGGATGGCTACACCTTC. This translates into CASSQKLDGYTF.